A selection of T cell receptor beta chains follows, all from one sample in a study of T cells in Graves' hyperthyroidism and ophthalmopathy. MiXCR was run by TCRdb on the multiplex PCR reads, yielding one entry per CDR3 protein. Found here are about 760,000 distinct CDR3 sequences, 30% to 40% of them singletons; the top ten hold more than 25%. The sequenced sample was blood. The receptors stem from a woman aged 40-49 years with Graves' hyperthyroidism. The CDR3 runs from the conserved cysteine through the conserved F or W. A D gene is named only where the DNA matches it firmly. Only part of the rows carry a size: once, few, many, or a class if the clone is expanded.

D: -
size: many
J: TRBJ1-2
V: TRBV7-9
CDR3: CASSAGGLDGYTF
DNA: TGTGCCAGCAGTGCCGGGGGGTTGGACGGCTACACCTTC

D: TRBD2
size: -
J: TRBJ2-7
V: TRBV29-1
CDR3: CSVAASGAYEQYF
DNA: TGCAGCGTTGCGGCTAGCGGGGCCTACGAGCAGTACTTC

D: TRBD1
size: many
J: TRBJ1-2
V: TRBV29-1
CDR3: CSVVNRGGGYTF
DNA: TGCAGCGTTGTTAACAGGGGAGGCGGCTACACCTTC

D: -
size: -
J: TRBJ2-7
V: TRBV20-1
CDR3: CSARLGVRGRQYF
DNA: TGCAGTGCTAGACTGGGAGTAAGGGGTCGGCAGTACTTC

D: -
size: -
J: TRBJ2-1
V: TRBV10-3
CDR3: CATSRDPSNEQFF
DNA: TGTGCCACCAGTCGAGACCCTTCCAATGAGCAGTTCTTC

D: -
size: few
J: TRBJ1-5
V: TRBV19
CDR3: CASRARGGGRSNQPQHF
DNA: TGTGCCAGTAGAGCGCGTGGGGGAGGGAGGAGCAATCAGCCCCAGCATTTT

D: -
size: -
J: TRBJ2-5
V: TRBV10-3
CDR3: CAISFGGAETQYF
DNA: TGTGCCATCAGCTTCGGGGGCGCAGAGACCCAGTACTTC

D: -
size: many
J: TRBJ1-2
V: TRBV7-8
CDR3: CASSLERGYGYTF
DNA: TGTGCCAGCAGCTTAGAGAGGGGATATGGCTACACCTTC

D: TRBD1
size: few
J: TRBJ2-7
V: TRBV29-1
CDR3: CSVEVLGQGLYEQYF
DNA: TGCAGCGTTGAAGTCTTAGGACAGGGGCTCTACGAGCAGTACTTC

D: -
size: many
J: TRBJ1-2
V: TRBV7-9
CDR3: CASSSPGKGSVGYTF
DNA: TGTGCCAGCAGCTCCCCCGGGAAGGGGTCGGTTGGCTACACCTTC

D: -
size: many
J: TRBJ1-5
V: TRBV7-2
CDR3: CASSLGGAGIQPQHF
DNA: TGTGCCAGCAGCTTGGGGGGCGCGGGAATTCAGCCCCAGCATTTT

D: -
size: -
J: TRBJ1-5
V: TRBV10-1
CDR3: CASIINPQRPNQPQHF
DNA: TGCGCCAGCATCATAAACCCACAGAGGCCCAATCAGCCCCAGCATTTT

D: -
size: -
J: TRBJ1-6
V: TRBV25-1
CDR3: CATSDASSYNSPLHF
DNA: TGTGCCACCTCAGACGCCAGCTCCTATAATTCACCCCTCCACTTT

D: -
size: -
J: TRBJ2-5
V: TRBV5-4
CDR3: CASSLGGREETQYF
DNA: TGTGCCAGCAGCTTGGGGGGTAGAGAAGAGACCCAGTACTTC

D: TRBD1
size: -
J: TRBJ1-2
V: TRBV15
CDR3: CATTPRQGSPLDTF
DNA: TGTGCCACAACCCCCAGACAGGGGTCTCCGCTAGACACCTTC

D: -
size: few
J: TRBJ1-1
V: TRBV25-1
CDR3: CASKIESGGTEAFF
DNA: TGTGCCAGCAAAATAGAGTCAGGCGGCACTGAAGCTTTCTTT

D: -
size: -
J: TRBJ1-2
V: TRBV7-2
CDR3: CASSLLGRNTNYGYTF
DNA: TGTGCCAGCAGCTTGTTGGGGCGGAACACTAACTATGGCTACACCTTC

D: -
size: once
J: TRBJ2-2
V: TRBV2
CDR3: CASSESRGVSTGELFF
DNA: TGTGCCAGCAGTGAGTCCAGGGGCGTCTCTACCGGGGAGCTGTTTTTT

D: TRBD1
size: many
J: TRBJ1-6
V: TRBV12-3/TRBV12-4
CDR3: CASSTQGANSPLHF
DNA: TGTGCCAGCAGCACACAGGGGGCCAATTCACCCCTCCACTTT

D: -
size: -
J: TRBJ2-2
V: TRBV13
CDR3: CASSQVAGGVNTGELFF
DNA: TGTGCCAGCAGCCAAGTAGCTGGGGGAGTTAACACCGGGGAGCTGTTTTTT

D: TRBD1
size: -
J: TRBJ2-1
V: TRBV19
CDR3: CASMGAGGWSEQFF
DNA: TGTGCCAGTATGGGGGCAGGGGGCTGGAGTGAGCAGTTCTTC

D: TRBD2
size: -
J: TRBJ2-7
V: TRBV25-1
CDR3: CASSPYSSSGVLAGEQYF
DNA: TGTGCCAGCAGTCCTTATTCATCAAGCGGGGTACTAGCGGGTGAGCAGTACTTC

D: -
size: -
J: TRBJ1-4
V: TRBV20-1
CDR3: CSGTSGGGEKLFF
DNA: TGCAGTGGGACGTCCGGTGGGGGTGAAAAACTGTTTTTT

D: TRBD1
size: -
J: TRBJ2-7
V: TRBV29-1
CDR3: CSVQGAADEQYF
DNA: TGCAGCGTCCAGGGGGCCGCGGACGAGCAGTACTTC

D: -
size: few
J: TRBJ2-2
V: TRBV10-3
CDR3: CAISEKVDRFTGELFF
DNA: TGTGCCATCAGTGAGAAAGTGGACAGATTTACCGGGGAGCTGTTTTTT

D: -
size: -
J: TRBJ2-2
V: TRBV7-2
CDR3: CASSFASDNTGELFF
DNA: TGTGCCAGCAGTTTTGCAAGCGACAACACCGGGGAGCTGTTTTTT

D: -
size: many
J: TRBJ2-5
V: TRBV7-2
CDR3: CASSPSRWGETQYF
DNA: TGTGCCAGCAGCCCCAGCAGGTGGGGGGAGACCCAGTACTTC

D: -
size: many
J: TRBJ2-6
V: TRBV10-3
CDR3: CAISESTGANVLTF
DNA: TGTGCCATCAGTGAGTCGACAGGGGCCAACGTCCTGACTTTC

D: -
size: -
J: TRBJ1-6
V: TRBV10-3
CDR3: CASSSIEDSPLHF
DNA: TGTGCCAGCTCCAGTATCGAGGATTCACCCCTCCACTTT